Below, 24 T cell receptor beta chains from the same sample are listed, as sequenced in a study of T cells in Graves' hyperthyroidism and ophthalmopathy. Amplification of TCR beta CDR3 regions used RNA as the template. HTBI primers were employed in a first-round RT-PCR of the TCR CDR3. One entry per CDR3 protein, called by TCRdb with MiXCR from the multiplex PCR reads. There are roughly 100,000 distinct CDR3 sequences in the sample; about 45% occur only once, and approximately 25% lies in the top ten. The sequenced material came from blood. These receptors came from a man aged 40-49 years with Graves' hyperthyroidism.

The V gene is TRBV6-5, the J gene TRBJ1-5; D uncertain. The CDR3 length is 14 residues. V was clipped by 2 bases and J by 2 bases, with 7 bases between them. The germline CDR1 and CDR2 sequences are MNHEY and SVGAGI. CDR3 DNA: TGTGCCAGCAGTTACCGGGGTCGCAATCAGCCCCAGCATTTT. Translated, it gives CASSYRGRNQPQHF.

This clonotype was seen many times. The chain joins TRBV29-1 to TRBJ2-7; D ambiguous. V was trimmed by 1 base and J by 2 bases, leaving 9 bases between them. The V gene's germline CDR1 is SQVTM and CDR2 ANQGSEA. The CDR3 consists of 13 residues. In nucleotides, the CDR3 is TGCAGCGTTGAAGTTCCCAGCACCTACGAGCAGTACTTC. Translating gives CSVEVPSTYEQYF.

At least ten counts were recorded for this clonotype. J is TRBJ1-1 and V is TRBV9; 7 positions agree with TRBD1. Looked up from germline, CDR1 is SGDLS and CDR2 is YYNGEE. J lost 3 bases, V lost 3 bases, and 8 bases had no gene match. This CDR3 is 15 amino acids long. CDR3: CASSAYTGVDTEAFF. Written as DNA, the CDR3 is TGTGCCAGCAGCGCCTACACAGGGGTGGACACTGAAGCTTTCTTT.

V gene TRBV7-9 combines with J gene TRBJ1-6; D not certain. This CDR3 spans 14 amino acids. Trimming pared 4 bases from V and 7 bases from J, leaving 11 bases between. The germline V gene encodes CDR1 SEHNR and CDR2 FQNEAQ (reference sequence). For the CDR3, the DNA is TGTGCCAGCAGCTGGGCCCCAAGGAATTCACCCCTCCACTTT. Its protein product is CASSWAPRNSPLHF.

The chain employs TRBV2 and TRBJ2-2; the D is unclear. This CDR3 contains 13 residues. The germline CDR1 and CDR2 sequences are SNHLY and FYNNEI. With 11 bases removed from V and 6 bases from J, the gap between germline ends came to 16 bases. CDR3 loop: CAGGPTVAGELFF. CDR3 DNA: TGTGCCGGTGGGCCCACCGTGGCCGGGGAGCTGTTTTTT.

This clonotype has just a few counts. V usage is TRBV18 and J usage is TRBJ1-5, with unresolved D. This CDR3 contains 14 residues. CDR1 KGHSH and CDR2 LQKENI come from the germline V gene. Trimming removed 6 bases at V and 6 bases at J, with 15 bases between. CDR3: CASSHAGDVQPQHF. The CDR3 DNA sequence: TGTGCCAGCTCCCACGCCGGGGATGTTCAGCCCCAGCATTTT.

This clonotype was seen repeatedly, ten times or more. Mismatch with germline at one junction end may stem from a read error. This rearrangement joins TRBV29-1 to TRBJ1-1; no definite D call. Germline lookup yields CDR1 SQVTM and CDR2 ANQGSEA. This CDR3 is 10 amino acids long. CDR3 region: CSVETQFVRF. The CDR3 DNA is TGCAGCGTGGAGACCCAATTTGTGCGCTTT.

This clonotype came up many times. The chain employs TRBV7-2 and TRBJ2-1; 9 bases line up with TRBD2. CDR1 and CDR2 from the germline V gene are SGHTA and FQGNSA. The CDR3 consists of 15 residues. V shed 5 bases and J 4 bases; nucleotides not matched to a gene: 6. CDR3 region: CASSRLAGRYNEQFF. CDR3 nucleotide sequence: TGTGCCAGCAGCCGCCTAGCGGGAAGGTACAATGAGCAGTTCTTC. Complete variable domain (other parts from reference TRBV7-2 and TRBJ2-1): GAGVSQSPSNKVTEKGKDVELRCDPISGHTALYWYRQSLGQGLEFLIYFQGNSAPDKSGLPSDRFSAERTGGSVSTLTIQRTQQEDSAVYLCASSRLAGRYNEQFFGPGTRLTVL.

The chain is built from TRBV18 and TRBJ1-3; TRBD1 matches 9 bases. J was trimmed by 3 bases and V by 4 bases; bases with no gene match: 4. The CDR3 has 15 residues. Germline V gene data show CDR1 as KGHSH and CDR2 as LQKENI. The CDR3 DNA reads TGTGCCAGCTCACGAACAGGGGGCATTGGAAACACCATATATTTT. It is translated as CASSRTGGIGNTIYF.

In this sample, this clonotype turned up many times. The rearrangement links TRBV5-6 to TRBJ1-1; no clear D gene. The length of the CDR3 is 15 residues. Per the germline V gene, CDR1 is SGHDT and CDR2 is YYEEEE. Trimming removed 1 base at V and 5 bases at J, with 15 bases between. CDR3 residues: CASSLLGVVTTEAFF. The CDR3 DNA sequence: TGTGCCAGCAGCTTGTTGGGCGTGGTGACTACTGAAGCTTTCTTT.

This clonotype has just a few counts. The chain combines TRBV9 with TRBJ2-7; D unresolved. Germline V gives CDR1 SGDLS, CDR2 YYNGEE. This CDR3 contains 14 residues. Between the trimmed V and J ends, which lost 10 bases and 2 bases, there was a span of 19 bases. The CDR3 loop is CAWSKAGDTYEQYF. CDR3 DNA sequence: TGTGCCTGGAGTAAGGCAGGCGATACCTACGAGCAGTACTTC.

V is TRBV9 and J is TRBJ1-1, with D unclear. The CDR3 spans 14 residues. The germline gives CDR1 SGDLS, CDR2 YYNGEE. Trimming stripped 1 base from V and 1 base from J, with 8 bases between. This CDR3 reads CASSVSVGNTEAFF. The CDR3 DNA reads TGTGCCAGCAGCGTATCAGTCGGGAACACTGAAGCTTTCTTT.

Many counts were recorded for this clonotype. The chain links TRBV5-1 to TRBJ1-1, with D possibly being TRBD1 (6 bases). There are 16 residues in the CDR3. Germline V gene data show CDR1 as SGHRS and CDR2 as YFSETQ. Trimming took 4 bases from V and 4 from J, leaving 20 bases between them. CDR3: CASSPGGIGLTTEAFF. The CDR3 DNA follows: TGCGCCAGCAGCCCCGGGGGCATAGGTTTAACCACTGAAGCTTTCTTT.

In its sample, this clonotype was seen many times. CDR3 DNA: TGCGCCAGCAGCCAAGATTGGGGCGGGGGGGGCTATGGCTACACCTTC. As protein: CASSQDWGGGGYGYTF. The chain has TRBV4-3 and TRBJ1-2, with a weak D call TRBD1 (5 bases). With 0 bases removed from V and 4 bases from J, the gap between germline ends came to 15 bases. Germline loops: CDR1 LGHNA, CDR2 YSLEER. The CDR3 covers 16 residues.

This clonotype was seen once. The DNA of the CDR3 is TGTGCCAGTAGTGGAACTAGCGGGGGGCCGGGAGGAGAGCAGTTCTTC. It translates to CASSGTSGGPGGEQFF. The chain employs TRBV19 and TRBJ2-1; 12 nucleotides align to TRBD2. This CDR3 comprises 16 residues. Germline CDR1 reads LNHDA; CDR2 reads SQIVND (reference sequence). With 5 bases clipped from V and 10 bases from J, the junction kept 12 bases outside the gene matches.

Of note for this clonotype: A much bigger clone sits one base away, suggesting this may be a read error. The chain couples TRBV7-9 to TRBJ2-7, with 11 bases lining up with TRBD2. Germline CDR1 SEHNR, CDR2 FQNEAQ (reference sequence). The V and J ends lost 6 bases and 3 bases, in that order; junction bases with no gene match: 10. This CDR3 region has 16 residues. The CDR3 is CASRAWTSGFIYEQYF. Written as DNA, the CDR3 is TGTGCCAGCAGAGCGTGGACTAGCGGGTTTATCTACGAGCAGTACTTC.

The chain joins TRBV27 to TRBJ2-2; D gene ambiguous. Germline V gene lookup returns CDR1 MNHEY and CDR2 SMNVEV (reference sequence). Trimming took off 3 bases at V and 4 bases at J, with 6 bases between the two ends. The CDR3 loop spans 13 amino acids. The CDR3 bases are TGTGCCAGCAGTTTCGGACCCACCGGGGAGCTGTTTTTT. It yields the protein CASSFGPTGELFF.

This clonotype was recorded many times. The V gene is TRBV9, the J gene TRBJ1-2; D gene unclear. V shed 4 bases and J shed 4 bases, with 8 bases lying between them. CDR1 is SGDLS, CDR2 YYNGEE, per germline. This CDR3 is 12 amino acids long. DNA for the CDR3: TGTGCCAGCAGCTCAACTGCCTATGGCTACACCTTC. Translation: CASSSTAYGYTF.

This clonotype was seen at least ten times. This chain uses TRBV24-1 with TRBJ2-7; TRBD1 matches at 10 bases. The trim removed 4 bases at V and 5 bases at J, leaving 4 bases unmatched. From germline, CDR1 is KGHDR and CDR2 SFDVKD. The CDR3 is 14 amino acids. In DNA, the CDR3 is TGTGCCACCAGTGAGGGACAGGGGAGGGACGAGCAGTACTTC. Translation gives CATSEGQGRDEQYF.

CDR3 coding DNA: TGCAGCGTGTGGGGGGGGGACCACAATGAGCAGTTCTTC. Protein product: CSVWGGDHNEQFF. The V gene is TRBV29-1, the J gene TRBJ2-1; 7 nucleotides align to TRBD2. Germline lookup yields CDR1 SQVTM and CDR2 ANQGSEA. The J segment lost 5 bases and the V segment lost 6 bases, leaving 7 bases of the junction unmatched. The CDR3 is 13 amino acids.

The chain has TRBV15 and TRBJ2-5; D is tentatively TRBD1 or TRBD2 (5 bases each). Germline CDR1 reads LNHNV; CDR2 reads YYDKDF (reference sequence). This CDR3 has 22 residues. V lost 0 bases and J lost 0, with 29 bases in between. In DNA form, the CDR3 reads TGTGCCACCAGCAGAGATCTGGGACGTAGAGATACGCAGTATTTAAACCAAGAGACCCAGTACTTC. Translating gives CATSRDLGRRDTQYLNQETQYF.

The chain uses TRBV11-3 and TRBJ2-1, with a weak D call TRBD2 (6 bases). V lost 1 base and J lost 5, with 12 bases in between. Germline V gene sequence: CDR1 SGHNT, CDR2 YENEEA. This CDR3 is built from 15 residues. CDR3 in DNA: TGTGCCAGCAGCTTAGCGGTTAGCGGTGACAATGAGCAGTTCTTC. This gives the protein CASSLAVSGDNEQFF.

This clonotype was detected only once. A read error may be the cause here, since a much bigger clone is one base away. The chain recombines TRBV11-2 with TRBJ2-2; 8 positions agree with TRBD2. V trimming: 5 bases; J trimming: 4 bases; junction bases outside the gene matches: 12. The CDR3 is made up of 17 amino acids. Germline-derived CDR1 and CDR2 are SGHAT and FQNNGV. The CDR3 DNA sequence: TGTGCCAGCAGCCCCCCAAAAAGCGGGAGTAGCACCGGGGAGCTGTTTTTT. The encoded protein is CASSPPKSGSSTGELFF.

Details on this clonotype: A much larger clone lies a single base off, so this may be a read error. The chain links TRBV6-4 to TRBJ2-3, with D tentatively TRBD1 (6 bases). The better agreement between TRBJ1-5 and the DNA end casts doubt on the J call. CDR3 length: 15 amino acids. CDR1 and CDR2 (germline): MRHNA, SNTAGT. CDR3 sequence reads: CASRGQRGPTDTQHF. DNA for the CDR3: TGTGCCAGCAGGGGGCAGCGGGGGCCCACAGATACGCAGCATTTT.